This T cell receptor beta chain was observed in a study of technical replicates of blood from several donors. Assay used: immunoSEQ multiplex PCR; TCRdb lists only in-frame clones, some missing. Found here are tens of thousands of clones, about 98% of them singletons; the top ten hold roughly 0.16%. This clone was seen only once. The ends were cut back, 4 bases at V and 2 bases at J, with 16 bases in the middle. CDR1 is SGDLS and CDR2 is YYNGEE in the germline V gene. The CDR3 consists of 16 residues. V usage is TRBV9 and J usage is TRBJ2-1, with D uncertain. Sequencing input: T cells isolated from PBMCs. This TCR came from a human donor in good health. CDR3 nucleotide sequence: TGTGCCAGCAGCCGTAGTGGGCAGGTCACCTACAATGAGCAGTTCTTC. This encodes CASSRSGQVTYNEQFF.